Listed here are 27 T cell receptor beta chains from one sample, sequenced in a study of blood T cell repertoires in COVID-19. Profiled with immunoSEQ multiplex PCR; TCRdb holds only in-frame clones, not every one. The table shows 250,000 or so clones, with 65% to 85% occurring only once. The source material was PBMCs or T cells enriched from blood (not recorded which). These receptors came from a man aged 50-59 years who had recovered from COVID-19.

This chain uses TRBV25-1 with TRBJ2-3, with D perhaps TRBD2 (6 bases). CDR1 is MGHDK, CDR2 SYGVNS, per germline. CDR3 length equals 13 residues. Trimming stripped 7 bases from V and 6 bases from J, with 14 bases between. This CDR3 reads CASTGTPVDTQYF. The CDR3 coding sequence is TGTGCCAGCACTGGGACTCCCGTGGATACGCAGTATTTT.

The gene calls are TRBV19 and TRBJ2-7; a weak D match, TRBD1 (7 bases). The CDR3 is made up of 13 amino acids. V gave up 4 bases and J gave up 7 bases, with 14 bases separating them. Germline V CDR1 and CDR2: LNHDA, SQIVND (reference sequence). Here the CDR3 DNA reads TGTGCCAGTAGTACCCTACAGGGGAGGGAGCAGTACTTC. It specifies CASSTLQGREQYF.

The CDR3 coding sequence is TGTGCCAGCACAACAGAATATAGCAATCAGCCCCAGCATTTT. Translating it yields CASTTEYSNQPQHF. The V gene is TRBV18, the J gene TRBJ1-5, with D uncertain. This CDR3 is 14 amino acids long. Per the germline V gene, CDR1 is KGHSH and CDR2 is LQKENI. The ends were cut back, 8 bases at V and 0 bases at J, with 11 bases in the middle.

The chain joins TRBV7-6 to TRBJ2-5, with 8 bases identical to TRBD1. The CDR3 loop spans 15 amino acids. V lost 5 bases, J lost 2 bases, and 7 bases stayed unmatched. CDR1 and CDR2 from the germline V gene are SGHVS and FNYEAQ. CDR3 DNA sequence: TGTGCCAGCAGCACAGGACAGGGCCATCAAGAGACCCAGTACTTC. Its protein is CASSTGQGHQETQYF.

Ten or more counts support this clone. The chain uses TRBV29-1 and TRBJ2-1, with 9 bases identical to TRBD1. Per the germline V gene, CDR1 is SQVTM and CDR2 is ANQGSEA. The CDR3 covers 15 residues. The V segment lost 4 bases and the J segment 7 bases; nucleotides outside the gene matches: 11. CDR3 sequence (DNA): TGCAGCGTTGCTCCCGGGACAGGGCTCAGTAATGAGCAGTTCTTC. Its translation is CSVAPGTGLSNEQFF.

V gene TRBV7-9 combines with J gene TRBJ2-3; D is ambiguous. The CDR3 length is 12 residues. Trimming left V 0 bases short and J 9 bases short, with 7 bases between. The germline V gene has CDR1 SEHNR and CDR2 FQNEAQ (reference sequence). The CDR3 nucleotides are TGTGCCAGCAGCTTAGCCGGAGAGACGCAGTATTTT. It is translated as CASSLAGETQYF.

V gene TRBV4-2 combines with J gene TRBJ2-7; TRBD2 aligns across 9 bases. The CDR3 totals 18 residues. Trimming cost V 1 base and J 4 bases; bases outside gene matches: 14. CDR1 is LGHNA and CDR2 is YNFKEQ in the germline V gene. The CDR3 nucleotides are TGTGCCAGCAGCCAAGGGGTTGCTAGCGGGACGCACGGATACGAGCAGTACTTC. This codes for CASSQGVASGTHGYEQYF.

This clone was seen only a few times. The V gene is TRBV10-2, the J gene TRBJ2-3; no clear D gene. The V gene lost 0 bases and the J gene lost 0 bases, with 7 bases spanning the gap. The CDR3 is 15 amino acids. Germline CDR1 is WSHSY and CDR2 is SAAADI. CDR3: CASSESPTSTDTQYF. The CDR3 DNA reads TGCGCCAGCAGTGAGTCGCCGACTAGCACAGATACGCAGTATTTT.

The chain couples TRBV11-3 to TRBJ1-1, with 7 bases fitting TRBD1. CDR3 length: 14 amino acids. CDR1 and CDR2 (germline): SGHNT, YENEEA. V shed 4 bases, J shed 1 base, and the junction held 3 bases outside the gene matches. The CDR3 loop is CASSSRTGNTEAFF. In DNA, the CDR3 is TGTGCCAGCAGCTCTAGGACAGGGAACACTGAAGCTTTCTTT.

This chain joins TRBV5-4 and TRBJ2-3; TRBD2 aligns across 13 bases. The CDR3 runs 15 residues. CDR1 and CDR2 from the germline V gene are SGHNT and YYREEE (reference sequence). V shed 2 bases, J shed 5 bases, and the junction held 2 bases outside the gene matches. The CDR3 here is CASSFTSGGGDTQYF. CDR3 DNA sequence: TGTGCCAGCAGCTTCACTAGCGGGGGGGGAGATACGCAGTATTTT.

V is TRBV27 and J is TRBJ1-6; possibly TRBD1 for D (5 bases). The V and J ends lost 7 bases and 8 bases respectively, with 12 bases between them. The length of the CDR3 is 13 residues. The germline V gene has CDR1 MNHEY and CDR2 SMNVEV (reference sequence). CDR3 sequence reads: CASTQGVHSPLHF. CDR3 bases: TGTGCCAGCACCCAAGGGGTTCATTCACCCCTCCACTTT.

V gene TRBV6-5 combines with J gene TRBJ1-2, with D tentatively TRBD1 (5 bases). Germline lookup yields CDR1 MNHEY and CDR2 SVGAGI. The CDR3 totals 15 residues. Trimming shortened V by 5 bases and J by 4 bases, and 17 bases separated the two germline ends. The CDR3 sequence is CASSPRDSTIYGYTF. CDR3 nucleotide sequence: TGTGCCAGCAGTCCCCGGGACTCCACCATCTATGGCTACACCTTC.

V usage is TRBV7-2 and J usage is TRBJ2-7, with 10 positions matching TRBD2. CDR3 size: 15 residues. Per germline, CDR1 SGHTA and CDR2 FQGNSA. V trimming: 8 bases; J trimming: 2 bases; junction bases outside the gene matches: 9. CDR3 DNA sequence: TGTGCCAGCGTTCCTTCCGGGACTAGCGCCTACGAGCAGTACTTC. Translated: CASVPSGTSAYEQYF.

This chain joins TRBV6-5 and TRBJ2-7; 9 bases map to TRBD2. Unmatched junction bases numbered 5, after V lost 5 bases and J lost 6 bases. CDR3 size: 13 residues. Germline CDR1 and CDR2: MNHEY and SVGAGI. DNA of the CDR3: TGTGCCAGCAGTCCTAGCGGGGTATTCGAGCAGTACTTC. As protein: CASSPSGVFEQYF.

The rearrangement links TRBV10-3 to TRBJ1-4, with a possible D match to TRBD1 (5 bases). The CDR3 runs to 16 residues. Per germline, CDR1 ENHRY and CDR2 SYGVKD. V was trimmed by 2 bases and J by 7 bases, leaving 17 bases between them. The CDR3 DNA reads TGTGCCATCAGTGAGCGTAGCGGCCAGGGTGTTGAAAAACTGTTTTTT. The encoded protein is CAISERSGQGVEKLFF.

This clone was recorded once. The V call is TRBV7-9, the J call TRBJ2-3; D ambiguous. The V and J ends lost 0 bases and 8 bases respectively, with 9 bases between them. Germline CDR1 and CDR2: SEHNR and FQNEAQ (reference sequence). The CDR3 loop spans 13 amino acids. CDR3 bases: TGTGCCAGCAGCTTAGCTGACTCTGGTACGCAGTATTTT. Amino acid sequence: CASSLADSGTQYF. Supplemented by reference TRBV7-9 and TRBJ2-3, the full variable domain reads DTGVSQNPRHKITKRGQNVTFRCDPISEHNRLYWYRQTLGQGPEFLTYFQNEAQLEKSRLLSDRFSAERPKGSFSTLEIQRTEQGDSAMYLCASSLADSGTQYFGPGTRLTVL.

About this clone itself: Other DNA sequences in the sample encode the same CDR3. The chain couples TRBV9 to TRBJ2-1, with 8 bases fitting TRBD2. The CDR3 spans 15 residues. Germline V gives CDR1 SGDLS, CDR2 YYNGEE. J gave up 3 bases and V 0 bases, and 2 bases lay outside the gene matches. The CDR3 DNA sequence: TGTGCCAGCAGCGTAGCCGGGGGGGACTACAATGAGCAGTTCTTC. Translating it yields CASSVAGGDYNEQFF. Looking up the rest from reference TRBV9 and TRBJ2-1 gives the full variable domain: DSGVTQTPKHLITATGQRVTLRCSPRSGDLSVYWYQQSLDQGLQFLIQYYNGEERAKGNILERFSAQQFPDLHSELNLSSLELGDSALYFCASSVAGGDYNEQFFGPGTRLTVL.

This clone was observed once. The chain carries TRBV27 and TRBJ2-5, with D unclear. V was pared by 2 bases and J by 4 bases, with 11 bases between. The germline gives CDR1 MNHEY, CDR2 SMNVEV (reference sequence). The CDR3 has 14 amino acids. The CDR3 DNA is TGTGCCAGCAGTTTACATCCGCCCGGAGAGACCCAGTACTTC. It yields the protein CASSLHPPGETQYF.

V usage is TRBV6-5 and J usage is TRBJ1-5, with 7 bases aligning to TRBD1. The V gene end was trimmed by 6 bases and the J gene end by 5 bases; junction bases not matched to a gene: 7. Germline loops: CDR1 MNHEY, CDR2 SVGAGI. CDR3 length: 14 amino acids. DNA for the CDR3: TGTGCCAGCAGCCTTCAGGGGGGTGATCAGCCCCAGCATTTT. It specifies CASSLQGGDQPQHF.

The CDR3 coding sequence is TGTGCCAGCTCACCTGGGGCAGGAAAATCACCCCTCCACTTT. This gives the protein CASSPGAGKSPLHF. The V gene is TRBV18, the J gene TRBJ1-6, with D possibly being TRBD1 (5 bases). The CDR3 totals 14 residues. The germline V gene has CDR1 KGHSH and CDR2 LQKENI. Trimming took off 3 bases at V and 10 bases at J, with 13 bases between the two ends.

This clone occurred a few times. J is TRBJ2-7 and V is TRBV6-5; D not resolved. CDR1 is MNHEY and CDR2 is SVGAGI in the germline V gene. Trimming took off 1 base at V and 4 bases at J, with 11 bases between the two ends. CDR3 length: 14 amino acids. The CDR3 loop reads CASSYLPYVYEQYF. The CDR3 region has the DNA TGTGCCAGCAGTTACTTACCCTATGTATACGAGCAGTACTTC.

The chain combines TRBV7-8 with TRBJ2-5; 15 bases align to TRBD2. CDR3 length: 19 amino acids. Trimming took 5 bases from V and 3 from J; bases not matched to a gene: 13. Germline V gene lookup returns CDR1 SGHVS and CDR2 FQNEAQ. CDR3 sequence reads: CASSPRPGLAGGKEETQYF. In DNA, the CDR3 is TGTGCCAGCAGCCCACGTCCCGGACTAGCGGGAGGGAAGGAAGAGACCCAGTACTTC.

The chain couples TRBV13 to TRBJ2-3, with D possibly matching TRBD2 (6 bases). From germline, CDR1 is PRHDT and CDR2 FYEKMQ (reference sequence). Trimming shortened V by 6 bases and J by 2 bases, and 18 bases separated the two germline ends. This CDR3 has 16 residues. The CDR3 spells CASRSWGEWATDTQYF. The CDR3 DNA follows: TGTGCCAGCAGATCGTGGGGGGAATGGGCCACAGATACGCAGTATTTT.

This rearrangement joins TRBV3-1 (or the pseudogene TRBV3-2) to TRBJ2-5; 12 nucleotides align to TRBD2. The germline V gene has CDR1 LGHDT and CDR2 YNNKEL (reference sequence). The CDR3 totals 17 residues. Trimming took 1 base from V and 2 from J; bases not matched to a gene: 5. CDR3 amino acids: CASSQVLAGGSQETQYF. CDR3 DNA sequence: TGTGCCAGCAGCCAAGTCCTAGCGGGAGGGTCACAAGAGACCCAGTACTTC.

In nucleotides, the CDR3 is TGTGCCAGCAGTTACCGGGACAGGGGGCGCAAAAGAACTGAAGCTTTCTTT. This codes for CASSYRDRGRKRTEAFF. The J gene is TRBJ1-1, the V gene TRBV7-2, with 12 positions matching TRBD1. CDR3 size: 17 residues. Germline assignment: CDR1 SGHTA and CDR2 FQGNSA. J was trimmed by 5 bases and V by 6 bases; bases with no gene match: 13.

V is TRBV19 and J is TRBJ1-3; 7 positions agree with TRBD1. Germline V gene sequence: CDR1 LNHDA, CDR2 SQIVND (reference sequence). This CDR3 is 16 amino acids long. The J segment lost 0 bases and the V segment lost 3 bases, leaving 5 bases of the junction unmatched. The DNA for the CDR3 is TGTGCCAGTAGTATGGCGGGACAGCTCTCTGGAAACACCATATATTTT. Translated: CASSMAGQLSGNTIYF.

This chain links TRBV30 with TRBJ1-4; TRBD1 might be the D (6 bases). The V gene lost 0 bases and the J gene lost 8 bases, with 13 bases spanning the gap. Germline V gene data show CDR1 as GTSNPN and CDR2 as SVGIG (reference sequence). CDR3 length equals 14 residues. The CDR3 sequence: CAWSVPRGSEKLFF. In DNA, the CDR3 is TGTGCCTGGAGTGTGCCGAGGGGGAGCGAAAAACTGTTTTTT.